Each of the 12 T cell receptor delta chains below was sequenced from the same sample in a study of gamma delta lymphoproliferative disorders and STAT genes. PBMCs from patients and controls supplied the genomic DNA for sequencing. TCRdb re-called the multiplex PCR reads with CATT. The sample lists about 3,800 delta-chain clones; 1% were seen once. The sample taken for sequencing was blood. Every receptor here comes from a human donor in good health.

This clone came up a few times. The TCRdb protein, from a much larger clone, departs from this DNA's translation at residue 7, likely by read error; the protein shown derives from the DNA. V is TRDV2 and J is TRDJ1; D might be TRDD3 (7 bases). The germline gives CDR1 GEAIGNYY, CDR2 EKD. CDR3 length equals 18 residues. V was shortened by 1 base and J by 2 bases, with 22 bases between the two germline ends. CDR3 DNA: TGTGCCTGTGACACGGTTTTCCTAGCACGGGGGGATACCGATAAACTCATCTTT. It encodes CACDTVFLARGDTDKLIF.

Remarks on this clone: TCRdb's entry gives the protein of a much larger clone, which mismatches this DNA's translation at residue 15, likely from a read error; the protein reported here is translated from the DNA. The V gene is TRDV2, the J gene TRDJ1; 11 bases map to TRDD3. In germline, CDR1 is GEAIGNYY, CDR2 EKD. The CDR3 is 17 residues long. CDR3 sequence: CACDTVIGGYARGKPIF. For the CDR3, the DNA is TGTGCCTGTGACACCGTAATTGGGGGATACGCGCGGGGAAAACCCATCTTT.

This clone is medium-sized. The same CDR3 arises from other DNA sequences in this sample as well. The rearrangement uses TRDV1 and TRDJ1, with TRDD3 matching 13 bases. Germline V CDR1 and CDR2: TSWWSYY, QGS. Trimming took 3 bases from V and 1 from J; bases not matched to a gene: 20. The CDR3 runs 22 residues. The CDR3 loop is CALGEPSYQYWGIRAATDKLIF. The CDR3 region has the DNA TGTGCTCTTGGGGAGCCTTCCTACCAATACTGGGGGATACGCGCGGCCACCGATAAACTCATCTTT.

Turning to this clone: A far larger clone is off by one base, so a read error is likely. The chain combines TRDV1 with TRDJ1, with 13 bases matching TRDD3. The germline gives CDR1 TSWWSYY, CDR2 QGS. The CDR3 has 22 amino acids. V lost 0 bases to trimming and J lost 3 bases; unmatched junction nucleotides: 19. The CDR3 DNA reads as TGTGCTCTTGGGGAACTCTACCCGTACTGGGGGATACGGGGGCCATACGCCGATAAACTCATCTTT. Translating it yields CALGELYPYWGIRGPYADKLIF.

This clone was detected a few times. A far larger clone is one base from this, pointing to a likely read error. In the same sample, other DNA sequences code for this CDR3. The chain joins TRDV2 to TRDJ3; 10 bases line up with TRDD3. The CDR3 totals 19 residues. V gave up 1 base and J gave up 0 bases; unmatched junction bases: 5. The V gene's germline CDR1 is GEAIGNYY and CDR2 EKD. The CDR3 region is CACDTLLGDSSWDTRQMFF. DNA for the CDR3: TGTGCCTGTGACACGTTGCTGGGGGATAGCTCCTGGGACACCCGACAGATGTTTTTC.

This clone was seen a few times. TCRdb shows a much larger clone's protein in place of this DNA's translation, and the two differ at residue 5, likely through a read error; the protein shown is translated from the DNA. V usage is TRDV2 and J usage is TRDJ1; 12 positions match TRDD3. Germline lookup yields CDR1 GEAIGNYY and CDR2 EKD. There are 18 residues in the CDR3. The ends lost 3 bases at V and 0 bases at J; junction bases unmatched: 10. The CDR3 loop is CACDSLTGGYSYTDKLIF. CDR3 nucleotide sequence: TGTGCCTGTGACTCCCTTACTGGGGGATACTCCTACACCGATAAACTCATCTTT.

To note about this clone: TCRdb assigns this DNA the protein of a much larger clone, which departs from its translation at residue 15; this likely reflects a read error, and the protein shown comes from translating the DNA. The chain links TRDV3 to TRDJ1, with D possibly being TRDD2 or TRDD3 (7 bases each). The germline V gene has CDR1 TVYSNPD and CDR2 GDNSRS (reference sequence). CDR3 length equals 18 residues. In DNA, the CDR3 is TGTGCTTCCTACGTATGGGGGACGGTGGGATGGTCCACCGATGAACTCATCTTT. This codes for CASYVWGTVGWSTDELIF.

Regarding this clone: A far larger clone is one base from this, pointing to a likely read error. The sample contains more than one DNA sequence encoding this CDR3. The DNA for the CDR3 is TGTGCTTGTGATAACCTGGGGGATATTGGCACCGATAAACTCATCTTT. It translates to CACDNLGDIGTDKLIF. The chain carries TRDV2 and TRDJ1; 10 positions agree with TRDD3. The CDR3 has 16 amino acids. Germline CDR1 reads GEAIGNYY; CDR2 reads EKD.

A note on this clone: A far larger clone lies a single base away; this is likely a read error. The chain carries TRDV2 and TRDJ1; TRDD3 agrees at 8 bases. Looked up from germline, CDR1 is GEAIGNYY and CDR2 is EKD. This CDR3 comprises 20 residues. The CDR3, as DNA: TGTGCCTGTGGCACCGTTACCCTGGGGACGGGAATGGGGGATACCGATAAACTCATCTTT. Translated: CACGTVTLGTGMGDTDKLIF.

With respect to this clone: A far more abundant clone sits one base away, making this likely a read error. The same CDR3 can be traced to other DNA sequences in this sample. The CDR3 nucleotides read TGCGCTCTTGGGGGACCGGGATACTTCACCGATAAACTCATCTTT. Translating it yields CALGGPGYFTDKLIF. The chain links TRDV1 to TRDJ1; TRDD3 matches at 7 bases. There are 15 residues in the CDR3. Germline CDR1 and CDR2: TSWWSYY and QGS.

By sample fraction, this clone is medium-sized. The chain recombines TRDV1 with TRDJ2; 8 nucleotides agree with TRDD3. The J segment lost 1 base and the V segment lost 0 bases, leaving 16 bases of the junction unmatched. Germline assignment: CDR1 TSWWSYY and CDR2 QGS. There are 21 residues in the CDR3. As DNA, the CDR3 is TGTGCTCTTGGGGAACTTTATCCTACGTGGGGGATCAGTTATTTGACAGCACAACTCTTCTTT. Encoded protein: CALGELYPTWGISYLTAQLFF.

The table lists this clone with many counts. This probably arose from a read error, given a far larger clone one base away. The chain recombines TRDV2 with TRDJ3, with a weak D call TRDD3 (6 bases). The CDR3 spans 18 residues. Germline V lookup: CDR1 GEAIGNYY, CDR2 EKD. Here the CDR3 reads CACDTGGPSSWGTRQMFF. In DNA form, the CDR3 reads TGTGCCTGTGACACCGGGGGACCAAGCTCCTGGGGCACCCGACAGATGTTTTTC.